This T cell receptor beta chain is from a study of long-term antiretroviral therapy in people with HIV. Points from the study as a whole: Post-treatment diversity went higher with ART but stayed below transplant donor controls. Regardless of time point, clones expanded before ART dominated the repertoire.

As to this clone: Its target is not known.

There are 14 residues in the CDR3. The germline V gene encodes CDR1 SGHAT and CDR2 FQNNGV. V lost 5 bases and J 3 bases, leaving 13 bases between the germline ends. Assay version v3.0 of immunoSEQ was used, and it was run at survey level. Clones were read by immunoSEQ multiplex PCR, and TCRdb kept only the in-frame ones, dropping some. The profile shows about 15,000 clones, over 70% of them singletons. The chain has TRBV11-2 and TRBJ1-2; D remains unclear. The receptor was isolated from a man under 40 with HIV. The specimen was unsorted PBMCs, collected about 1.3 years before starting antiretroviral therapy. The CDR3 sequence is CASSTMDGYYGYTF. The CDR3 DNA is TGTGCCAGCAGCACTATGGACGGATACTATGGCTACACCTTC. The entire variable domain, with the rest obtained from reference TRBV11-2 and TRBJ1-2, is as follows: EAGVAQSPRYKIIEKRQSVAFWCNPISGHATLYWYQQILGQGPKLLIQFQNNGVVDDSQLPKDRFSAERLKGVDSTLKIQPAKLEDSAVYLCASSTMDGYYGYTFGSGTRLTVV.